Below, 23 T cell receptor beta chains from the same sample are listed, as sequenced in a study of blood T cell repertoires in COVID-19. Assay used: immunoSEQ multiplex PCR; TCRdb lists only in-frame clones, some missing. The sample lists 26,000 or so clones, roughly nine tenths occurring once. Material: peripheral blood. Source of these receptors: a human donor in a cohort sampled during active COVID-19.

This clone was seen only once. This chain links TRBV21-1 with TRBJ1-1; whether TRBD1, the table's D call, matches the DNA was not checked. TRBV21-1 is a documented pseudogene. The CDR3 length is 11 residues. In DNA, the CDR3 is TGTGCCAGCCATTGGGCCACTGAAGCTTTCTTT. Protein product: CASHWATEAFF.

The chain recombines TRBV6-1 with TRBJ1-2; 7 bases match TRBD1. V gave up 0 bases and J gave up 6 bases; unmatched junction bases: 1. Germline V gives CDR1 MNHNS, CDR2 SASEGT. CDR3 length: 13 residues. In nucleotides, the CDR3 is TGTGCCAGCAGTGAAGCCGACAGGGATGGCTACACCTTC. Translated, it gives CASSEADRDGYTF.

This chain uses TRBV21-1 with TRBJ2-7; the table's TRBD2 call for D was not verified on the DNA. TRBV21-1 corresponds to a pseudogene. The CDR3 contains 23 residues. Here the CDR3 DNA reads TGTGCCAGCAGCAAATGGGGGTTAGACAGGGGCTCCTCTAGCGGGAGGGATCCCTTCGAGCAGTACTTC. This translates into CASSKWGLDRGSSSGRDPFEQYF.

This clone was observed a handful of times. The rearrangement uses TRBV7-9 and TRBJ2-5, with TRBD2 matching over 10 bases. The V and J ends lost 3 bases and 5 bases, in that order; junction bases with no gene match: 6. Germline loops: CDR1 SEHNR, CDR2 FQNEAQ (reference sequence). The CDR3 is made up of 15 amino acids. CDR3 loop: CASSFSGGPGETQYF. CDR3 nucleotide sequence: TGTGCCAGCAGCTTTAGCGGGGGGCCGGGGGAGACCCAGTACTTC. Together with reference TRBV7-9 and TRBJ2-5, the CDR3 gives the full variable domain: DTGVSQNPRHKITKRGQNVTFRCDPISEHNRLYWYRQTLGQGPEFLTYFQNEAQLEKSRLLSDRFSAERPKGSFSTLEIQRTEQGDSAMYLCASSFSGGPGETQYFGPGTRLLVL.

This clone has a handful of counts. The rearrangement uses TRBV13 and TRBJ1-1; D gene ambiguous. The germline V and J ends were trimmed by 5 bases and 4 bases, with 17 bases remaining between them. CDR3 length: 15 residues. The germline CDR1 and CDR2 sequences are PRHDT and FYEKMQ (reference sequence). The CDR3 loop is CASSQPTEAGTEAFF. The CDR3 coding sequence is TGTGCCAGCAGCCAACCGACGGAGGCGGGCACTGAAGCTTTCTTT.

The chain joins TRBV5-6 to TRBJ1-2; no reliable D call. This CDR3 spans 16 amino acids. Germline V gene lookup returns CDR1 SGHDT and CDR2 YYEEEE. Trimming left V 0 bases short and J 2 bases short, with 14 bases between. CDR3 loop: CASSLGPPGGNYGYTF. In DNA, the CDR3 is TGTGCCAGCAGCTTGGGCCCCCCGGGAGGGAACTATGGCTACACCTTC.

The CDR3 DNA is TGTGCCAGCAGCCACGACTATTGGGCCGAGGAGGACGAGCAGTACTTC. This translates into CASSHDYWAEEDEQYF. This rearrangement joins TRBV3-1 (or the pseudogene TRBV3-2) to TRBJ2-7, with D tentatively TRBD2 (5 bases). CDR1 and CDR2 from the germline V gene are LGHDT and YNNKEL (reference sequence). V shed 3 bases and J shed 5 bases, with 20 bases lying between them. This CDR3 is built from 16 residues.

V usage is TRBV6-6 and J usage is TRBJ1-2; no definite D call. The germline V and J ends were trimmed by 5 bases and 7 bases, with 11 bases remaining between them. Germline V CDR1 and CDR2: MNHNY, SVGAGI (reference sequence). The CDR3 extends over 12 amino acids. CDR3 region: CASSHTSVGYTF. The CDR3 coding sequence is TGTGCCAGCAGTCATACTAGCGTTGGCTACACCTTC.

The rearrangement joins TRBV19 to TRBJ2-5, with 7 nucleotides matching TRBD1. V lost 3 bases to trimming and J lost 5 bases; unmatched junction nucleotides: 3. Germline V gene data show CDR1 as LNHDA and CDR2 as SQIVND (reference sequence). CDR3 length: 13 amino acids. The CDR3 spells CASSMTGQETQYF. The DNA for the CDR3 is TGTGCCAGTAGTATGACAGGGCAGGAGACCCAGTACTTC.

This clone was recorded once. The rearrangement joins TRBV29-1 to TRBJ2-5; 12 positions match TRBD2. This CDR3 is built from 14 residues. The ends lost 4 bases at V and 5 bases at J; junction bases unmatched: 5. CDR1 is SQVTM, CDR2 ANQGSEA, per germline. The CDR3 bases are TGCAGCGTTGTGCTAGCGGGGGGGTGGGAGACCCAGTACTTC. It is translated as CSVVLAGGWETQYF.

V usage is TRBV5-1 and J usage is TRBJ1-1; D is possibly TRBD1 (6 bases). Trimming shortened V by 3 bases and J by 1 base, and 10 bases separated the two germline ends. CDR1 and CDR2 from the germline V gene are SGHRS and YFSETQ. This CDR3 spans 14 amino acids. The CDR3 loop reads CASSSGTRNTEAFF. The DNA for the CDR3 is TGCGCCAGCAGCTCCGGGACACGGAACACTGAAGCTTTCTTT.

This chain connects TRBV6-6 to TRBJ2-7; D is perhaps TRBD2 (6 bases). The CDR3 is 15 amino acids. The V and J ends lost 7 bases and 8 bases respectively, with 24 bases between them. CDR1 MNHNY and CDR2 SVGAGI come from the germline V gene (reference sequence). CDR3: CASTDSGQGGSQQYF. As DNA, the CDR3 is TGTGCCAGCACCGACTCGGGGCAGGGAGGCTCCCAGCAGTACTTC.

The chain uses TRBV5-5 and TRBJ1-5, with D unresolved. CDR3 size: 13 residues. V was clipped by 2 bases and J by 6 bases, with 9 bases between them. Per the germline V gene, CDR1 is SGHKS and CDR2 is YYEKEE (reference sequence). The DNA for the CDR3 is TGTGCCAGCAGCTTCGTGGAGGGTCAGCCCCAGCATTTT. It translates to CASSFVEGQPQHF.

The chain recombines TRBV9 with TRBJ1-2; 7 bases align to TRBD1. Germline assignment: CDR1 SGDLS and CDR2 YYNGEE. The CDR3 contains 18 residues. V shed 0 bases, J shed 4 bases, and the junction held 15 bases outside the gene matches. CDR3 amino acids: CASSVAPTLATGVYGYTF. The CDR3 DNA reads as TGTGCCAGCAGCGTAGCACCTACATTAGCCACAGGGGTCTATGGCTACACCTTC. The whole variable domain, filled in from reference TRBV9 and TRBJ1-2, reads DSGVTQTPKHLITATGQRVTLRCSPRSGDLSVYWYQQSLDQGLQFLIQYYNGEERAKGNILERFSAQQFPDLHSELNLSSLELGDSALYFCASSVAPTLATGVYGYTFGSGTRLTVV.

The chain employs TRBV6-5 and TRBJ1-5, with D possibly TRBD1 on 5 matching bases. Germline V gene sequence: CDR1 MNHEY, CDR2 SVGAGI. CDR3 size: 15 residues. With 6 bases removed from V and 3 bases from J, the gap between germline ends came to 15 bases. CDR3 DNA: TGTGCCAGCAGGGCTACAGGAAATTTCAATCAGCCCCAGCATTTT. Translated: CASRATGNFNQPQHF.

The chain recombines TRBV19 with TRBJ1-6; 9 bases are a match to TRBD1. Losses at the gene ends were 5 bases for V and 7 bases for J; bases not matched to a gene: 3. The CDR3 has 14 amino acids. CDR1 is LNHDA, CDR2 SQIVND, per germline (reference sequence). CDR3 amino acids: CASSVGTGNSPLHF. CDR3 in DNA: TGTGCCAGTAGTGTCGGGACAGGGAATTCACCCCTCCACTTT.

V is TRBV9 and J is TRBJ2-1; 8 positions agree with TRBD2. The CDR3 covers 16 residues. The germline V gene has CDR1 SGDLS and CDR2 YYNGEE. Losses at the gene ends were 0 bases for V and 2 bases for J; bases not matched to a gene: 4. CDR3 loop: CASSVELAAPYNEQFF. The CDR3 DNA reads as TGTGCCAGCAGCGTAGAACTAGCGGCCCCCTACAATGAGCAGTTCTTC.

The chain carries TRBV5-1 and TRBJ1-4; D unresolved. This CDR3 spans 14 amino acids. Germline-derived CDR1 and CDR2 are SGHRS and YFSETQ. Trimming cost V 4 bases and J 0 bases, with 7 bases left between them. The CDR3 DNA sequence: TGCGCCAGCAGCCTGGGAGCAACTAATGAAAAACTGTTTTTT. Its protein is CASSLGATNEKLFF.

CDR3 in DNA: TGTGCCAGCGGGGGGGCGGGACGCTCGTACGAGCAGTACTTC. Translated, it gives CASGGAGRSYEQYF. The rearrangement uses TRBV28 and TRBJ2-7; D is possibly TRBD2 (7 bases). Germline CDR1 and CDR2: MDHEN and SYDVKM. Deletions cut 8 bases from V and 4 bases from J, with 18 bases between. This CDR3 region has 14 residues.

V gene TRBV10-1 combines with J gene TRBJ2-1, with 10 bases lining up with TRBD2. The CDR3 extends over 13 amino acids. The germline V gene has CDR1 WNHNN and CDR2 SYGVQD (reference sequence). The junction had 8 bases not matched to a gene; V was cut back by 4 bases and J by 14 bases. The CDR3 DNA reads TGCGCCAGCAGTGCAAGGACTAGCGGATGGAAGTTCTTC. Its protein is CASSARTSGWKFF.

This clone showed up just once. DNA for the CDR3: TGTGCCAGCAGCTTGGCCTCCCTATTAGCGACCCAGTACTTC. This sequence encodes CASSLASLLATQYF. V is TRBV5-5 and J is TRBJ2-5; D is unclear. The CDR3 is made up of 14 amino acids. The germline V gene encodes CDR1 SGHKS and CDR2 YYEKEE (reference sequence). Between the trimmed V and J ends, which lost 0 bases and 7 bases, there was a span of 13 bases.

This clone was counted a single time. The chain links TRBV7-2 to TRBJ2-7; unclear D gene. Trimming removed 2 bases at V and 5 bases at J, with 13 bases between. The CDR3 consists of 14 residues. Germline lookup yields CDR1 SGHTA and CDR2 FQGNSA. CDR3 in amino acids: CASSLRQMSHEQYF. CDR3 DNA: TGTGCCAGCAGCTTACGACAAATGTCGCACGAGCAGTACTTC.

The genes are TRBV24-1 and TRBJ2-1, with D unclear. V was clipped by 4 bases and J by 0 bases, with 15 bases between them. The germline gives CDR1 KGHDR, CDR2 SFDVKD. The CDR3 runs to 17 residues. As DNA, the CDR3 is TGTGCCACCAGTGAAAATGGGCGTTCAAGCTCCTACAATGAGCAGTTCTTC. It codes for CATSENGRSSSYNEQFF.